The sequence of this T cell receptor (beta chain) was determined in a study of T-cell reconstitution after alpha-beta-depleted transplantation in children. This sample's TCRbeta library carried unique molecular identifier barcodes. TCRdb re-derived calls from the PCR reads in MiXCR, one entry per CDR3 protein. The repertoire holds 100,000 to 130,000 distinct CDR3 sequences, with 5.5% to 7% as singletons. This clonotype has ten or more counts. The receptor was isolated from a male patient between 2 and 9 years old who had a stem cell transplant for acute lymphoblastic leukemia, so the T cells may come from the graft donor. This specimen consisted of PBMCs, mostly from graft donor cells, obtained 360 days after TCRalphabeta/CD19-depleted stem cell transplant.

The CDR3 protein is CASSFGAFF. CDR3 DNA sequence: TGCGCCAGCAGCTTTGGGGCTTTCTTT. J is TRBJ1-1 and V is TRBV5-1; D is ambiguous. Deletions cut 2 bases from V and 11 bases from J, with 4 bases between. The CDR3 sequence is 9 residues long. Per germline, CDR1 SGHRS and CDR2 YFSETQ.